The 13 T cell receptor beta chains in this list originate from one sample, sequenced in a study of immune heterogeneity within non-small cell lung tumors. Template material for each sample was around 630 ng of bulk tumor genomic DNA. In surgery, several biopsies were collected from each primary tumor at widely spaced sites. Newly diagnosed with untreated non-small cell lung cancer, the patients underwent curative surgery. Multiplex PCR with 32 V and 13 J primers amplified TCR beta CDR3. TCRdb reprocessed the multiplex PCR reads via MiXCR and lists one record per CDR3 protein. This repertoire shows fewer than 12,000 distinct CDR3 sequences, roughly 30% found once; its top ten account for around 8.1%. Sequencing was done on a sample of lung tumor tissue. The source is a woman aged 55-69 years with non-small cell lung cancer.

The rearrangement links TRBV5-4 to TRBJ1-2, with TRBD1 matching over 8 bases. With 4 bases clipped from V and 3 bases from J, the junction kept 11 bases outside the gene matches. Germline CDR1 and CDR2: SGHNT and YYREEE (reference sequence). This CDR3 is built from 16 residues. The CDR3: CASSSPSGRGHYGYTF. The CDR3 nucleotides read TGTGCCAGCAGCAGCCCGTCGGGCAGGGGGCACTATGGCTACACCTTC.

This clonotype is medium-sized. V is TRBV12-3 or TRBV12-4 and J is TRBJ2-3; D is ambiguous. V was pared by 3 bases and J by 0 bases, with 1 base between. The CDR3 loop spans 12 amino acids. The CDR3 sequence: CASSFSTDTQYF. DNA for the CDR3: TGTGCCAGCAGTTTTAGCACAGATACGCAGTATTTT.

This clonotype rates as medium-sized. This chain uses TRBV12-3 or TRBV12-4 with TRBJ2-7, with TRBD1 matching over 9 bases. V lost 3 bases and J lost 0; bases outside the gene matches: 3. This CDR3 contains 15 residues. Here the CDR3 DNA reads TGTGCCAGCAGTTTCCTGGACAGGGGCTCCTACGAGCAGTACTTC. Residues: CASSFLDRGSYEQYF.

The chain couples TRBV7-6 to TRBJ2-5, with 8 bases lining up with TRBD2. Germline loops: CDR1 SGHVS, CDR2 FNYEAQ. After removal of 4 bases from V and 1 base from J, the junction contained 8 bases not matched to a gene. The CDR3 extends over 16 amino acids. CDR3 sequence: CASSWGASGSQETQYF. Here the CDR3 DNA reads TGTGCCAGCAGCTGGGGGGCTAGCGGGTCCCAAGAGACCCAGTACTTC.

V gene TRBV4-2 combines with J gene TRBJ2-3, with D possibly being TRBD2 (6 bases). CDR1 is LGHNA and CDR2 is YNFKEQ in the germline V gene. V gave up 3 bases and J gave up 2 bases, with 9 bases separating them. This CDR3 comprises 14 residues. The CDR3: CASSQGTSTDTQYF. Written as DNA, the CDR3 is TGTGCCAGCAGCCAGGGGACTTCCACAGATACGCAGTATTTT.

This clonotype showed up many times. The chain links TRBV20-1 to TRBJ2-7; TRBD2 is a possible D gene (5 bases). The CDR3 consists of 11 residues. The germline gives CDR1 DFQATT, CDR2 SNEGSKA (reference sequence). Written as DNA, the CDR3 is TGCAGGGGAGCACTCGGCTACGAGCAGTACTTC. It specifies CRGALGYEQYF.

Note on this clonotype: A much larger clone lies a single base off, so this may be a read error. The chain recombines TRBV6-2 or TRBV6-3 with TRBJ2-2; D is perhaps TRBD2 (7 bases). Trimming left V 2 bases short and J 9 bases short, with 10 bases between. Looked up from germline, CDR1 is MNHEY and CDR2 is SVGEGT. The CDR3 spans 13 residues. CDR3 sequence (DNA): TGTGCCAGCAGTTACGGGGGGGCCTGGGAGCTGTTTTTT. The encoded protein is CASSYGGAWELFF.

On this clonotype itself: A much more abundant neighbour one base away suggests this may be a read error. The chain recombines TRBV6-2 or TRBV6-3 with TRBJ1-2; the D is unclear. The germline CDR1 and CDR2 sequences are MNHEY and SVGEGT. CDR3 length: 15 amino acids. As DNA, the CDR3 is TGTGCCAGAAGTTACTCACCTCGATCCGTCTATGGCTACACCTTC. Translating gives CARSYSPRSVYGYTF.

With respect to this clonotype: A much larger clone is a single base away; this may be a read error. The chain combines TRBV5-4 with TRBJ2-1, with D perhaps TRBD2 (5 bases). V lost 5 bases to trimming and J lost 6 bases, with 18 bases between them. CDR1 is SGHNT and CDR2 is YYREEE in the germline V gene (reference sequence). There are 15 residues in the CDR3. The CDR3 region is CASSLGEARANEQFF. The CDR3 nucleotides read TGTGCCAGCAGTCTCGGGGAAGCCCGGGCCAATGAGCAGTTCTTC.

This clonotype has at least ten counts. V usage is TRBV12-3 or TRBV12-4 and J usage is TRBJ2-1, with D maybe TRBD1 (5 bases). The ends were cut back, 3 bases at V and 4 bases at J, with 7 bases in the middle. The CDR3 is 13 residues long. The CDR3 reads CASSFRTYNEQFF. As DNA, the CDR3 is TGTGCCAGCAGTTTCCGGACATACAATGAGCAGTTCTTC.

This clonotype showed up just once. A clone one base away is much larger, so this may be a read error. The chain is built from TRBV27 and TRBJ1-3; no firm D call. This CDR3 region has 13 residues. CDR1 MNHEY and CDR2 SMNVEV come from the germline V gene (reference sequence). V was trimmed by 5 bases and J by 3 bases, leaving 8 bases between them. The CDR3 spells CASSPWVGNTIYF. In DNA, the CDR3 is TGTGCCAGCAGTCCTTGGGTTGGAAACACCATATATTTT.

Sample share makes this clonotype medium-sized. The chain combines TRBV20-1 with TRBJ2-7; D perhaps matches TRBD1 (5 bases). The length of the CDR3 is 12 residues. Germline V gene data show CDR1 as DFQATT and CDR2 as SNEGSKA (reference sequence). V lost 3 bases to trimming and J lost 3 bases, with 9 bases between them. The CDR3 DNA reads as TGCAGTGCTAGTCAGGGTAGCTACGAGCAGTACTTC. Protein product: CSASQGSYEQYF.

This clonotype was observed at least ten times. This chain connects TRBV20-1 to TRBJ2-1; no reliable D call. The CDR3 totals 15 residues. Trimming pared 0 bases from V and 6 bases from J, leaving 15 bases between. Germline V CDR1 and CDR2: DFQATT, SNEGSKA (reference sequence). The CDR3 DNA is TGCAGTGCTAGAGATATCAGCCTGGCCCTCAATGAGCAGTTCTTC. Translated, it gives CSARDISLALNEQFF.